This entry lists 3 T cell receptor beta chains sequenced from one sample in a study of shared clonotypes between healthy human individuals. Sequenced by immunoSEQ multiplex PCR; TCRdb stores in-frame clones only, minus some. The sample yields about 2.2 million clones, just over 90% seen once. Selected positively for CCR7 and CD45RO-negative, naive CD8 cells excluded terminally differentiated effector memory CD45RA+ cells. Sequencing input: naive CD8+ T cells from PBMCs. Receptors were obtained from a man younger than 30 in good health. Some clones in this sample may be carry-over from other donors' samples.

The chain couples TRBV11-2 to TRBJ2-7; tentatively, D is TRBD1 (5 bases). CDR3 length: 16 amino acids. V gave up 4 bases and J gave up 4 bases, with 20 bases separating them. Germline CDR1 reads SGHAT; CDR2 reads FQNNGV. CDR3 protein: CASSSRTGQHEYEQYF. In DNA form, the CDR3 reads TGTGCCAGCAGCTCCCGGACCGGACAACACGAATACGAGCAGTACTTC. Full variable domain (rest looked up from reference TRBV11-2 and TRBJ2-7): EAGVAQSPRYKIIEKRQSVAFWCNPISGHATLYWYQQILGQGPKLLIQFQNNGVVDDSQLPKDRFSAERLKGVDSTLKIQPAKLEDSAVYLCASSSRTGQHEYEQYFGPGTRLTVT.

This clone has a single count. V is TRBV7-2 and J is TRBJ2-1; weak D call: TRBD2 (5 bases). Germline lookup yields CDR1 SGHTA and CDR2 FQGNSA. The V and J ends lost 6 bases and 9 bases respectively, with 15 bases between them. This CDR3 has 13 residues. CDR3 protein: CASSPSGWAEQFF. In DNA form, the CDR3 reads TGTGCCAGCAGTCCCTCGGGGTGGGCTGAGCAGTTCTTC.

The CDR3 DNA reads as TGTGCCAGCAGCTTGGTCCCCTCCGAGCAGTACTTC. Protein product: CASSLVPSEQYF. The chain couples TRBV11-2 to TRBJ2-7; D ambiguous. Trimming left V 3 bases short and J 6 bases short, with 9 bases between. CDR3 length: 12 amino acids. Germline CDR1 reads SGHAT; CDR2 reads FQNNGV.